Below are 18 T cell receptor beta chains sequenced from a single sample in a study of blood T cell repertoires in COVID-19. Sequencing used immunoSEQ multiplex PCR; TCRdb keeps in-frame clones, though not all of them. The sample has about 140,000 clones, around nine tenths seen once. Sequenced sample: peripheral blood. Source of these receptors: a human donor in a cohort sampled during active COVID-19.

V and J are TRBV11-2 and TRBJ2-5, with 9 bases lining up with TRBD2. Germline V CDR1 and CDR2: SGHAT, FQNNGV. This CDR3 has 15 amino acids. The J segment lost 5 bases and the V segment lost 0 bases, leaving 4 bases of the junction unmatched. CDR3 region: CASSLERGGRETQYF. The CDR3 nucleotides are TGTGCCAGCAGCTTAGAGCGGGGGGGCCGGGAGACCCAGTACTTC. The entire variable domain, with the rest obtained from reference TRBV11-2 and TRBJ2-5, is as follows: EAGVAQSPRYKIIEKRQSVAFWCNPISGHATLYWYQQILGQGPKLLIQFQNNGVVDDSQLPKDRFSAERLKGVDSTLKIQPAKLEDSAVYLCASSLERGGRETQYFGPGTRLLVL.

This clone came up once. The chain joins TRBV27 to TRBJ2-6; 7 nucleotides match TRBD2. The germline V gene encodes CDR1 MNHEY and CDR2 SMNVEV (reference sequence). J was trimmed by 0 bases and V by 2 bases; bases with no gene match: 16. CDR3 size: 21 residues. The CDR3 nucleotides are TGTGCCAGCAGTTTAGGGTTTCGGTCGGGGGGAGGGGTCTCTGGGGCCAACGTCCTGACTTTC. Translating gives CASSLGFRSGGGVSGANVLTF.

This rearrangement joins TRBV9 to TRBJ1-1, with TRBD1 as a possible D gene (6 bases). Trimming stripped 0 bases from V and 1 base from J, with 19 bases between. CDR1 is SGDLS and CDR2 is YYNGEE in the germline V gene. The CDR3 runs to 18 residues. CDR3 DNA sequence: TGTGCCAGCAGCGTAGACCTCCAGCAGGGGCCGGGGAACACTGAAGCTTTCTTT. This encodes CASSVDLQQGPGNTEAFF.

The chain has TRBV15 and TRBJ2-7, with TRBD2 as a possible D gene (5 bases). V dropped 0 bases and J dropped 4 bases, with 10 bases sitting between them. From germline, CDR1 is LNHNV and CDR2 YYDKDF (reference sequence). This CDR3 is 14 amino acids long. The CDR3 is CATSRDIRGYEQYF. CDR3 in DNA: TGTGCCACCAGCAGAGATATCCGGGGTTACGAGCAGTACTTC.

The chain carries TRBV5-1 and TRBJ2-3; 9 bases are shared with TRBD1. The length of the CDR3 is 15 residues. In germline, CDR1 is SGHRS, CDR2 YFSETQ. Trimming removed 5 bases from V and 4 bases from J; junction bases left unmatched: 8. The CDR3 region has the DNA TGCGCCAGCAGACGTGCGGGACAGGGTGCAGATACGCAGTATTTT. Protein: CASRRAGQGADTQYF.

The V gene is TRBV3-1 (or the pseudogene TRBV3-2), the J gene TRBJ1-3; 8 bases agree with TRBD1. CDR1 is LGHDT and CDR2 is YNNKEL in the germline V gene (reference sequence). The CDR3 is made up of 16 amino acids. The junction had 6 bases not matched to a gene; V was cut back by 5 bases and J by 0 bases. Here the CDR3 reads CASSETGGNSGNTIYF. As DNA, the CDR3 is TGTGCCAGCAGCGAAACAGGGGGGAACTCTGGAAACACCATATATTTT.

The CDR3 loop is CASSSAGTGWNGYTF. In DNA, the CDR3 is TGTGCCAGCAGTTCCGCCGGGACAGGGTGGAATGGCTACACCTTC. The chain employs TRBV28 and TRBJ1-2; 9 nucleotides match TRBD1. This CDR3 has 15 amino acids. V lost 4 bases and J lost 6; bases outside the gene matches: 9. The germline V gene encodes CDR1 MDHEN and CDR2 SYDVKM.

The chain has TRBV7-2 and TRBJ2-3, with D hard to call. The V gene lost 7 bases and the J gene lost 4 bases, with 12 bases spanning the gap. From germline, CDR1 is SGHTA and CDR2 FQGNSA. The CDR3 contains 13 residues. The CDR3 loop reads CASTTEMADTQYF. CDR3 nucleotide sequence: TGTGCCAGCACCACGGAGATGGCAGATACGCAGTATTTT.

The CDR3 DNA reads as TGTGCCAGCAGCTTATCCCGCGGCTTTTTCTACGAGCAGTACTTC. This encodes CASSLSRGFFYEQYF. This chain links TRBV7-2 with TRBJ2-7; no firm D call. Germline CDR1 is SGHTA and CDR2 is FQGNSA. This CDR3 is 15 amino acids long. Deletions cut 2 bases from V and 3 bases from J, with 14 bases between. Together with reference TRBV7-2 and TRBJ2-7, the CDR3 gives the full variable domain: GAGVSQSPSNKVTEKGKDVELRCDPISGHTALYWYRQSLGQGLEFLIYFQGNSAPDKSGLPSDRFSAERTGGSVSTLTIQRTQQEDSAVYLCASSLSRGFFYEQYFGPGTRLTVT.

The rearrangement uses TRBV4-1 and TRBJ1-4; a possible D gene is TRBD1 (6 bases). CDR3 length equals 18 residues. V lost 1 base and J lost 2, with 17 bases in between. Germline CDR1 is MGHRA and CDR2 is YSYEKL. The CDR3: CASSQVLARGKTNEKLFF. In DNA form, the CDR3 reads TGCGCCAGCAGCCAAGTTTTGGCCAGGGGAAAGACTAATGAAAAACTGTTTTTT.

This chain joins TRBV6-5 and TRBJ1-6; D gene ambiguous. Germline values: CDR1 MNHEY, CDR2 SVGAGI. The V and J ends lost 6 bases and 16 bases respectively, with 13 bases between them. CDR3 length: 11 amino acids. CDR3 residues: CASSSPAGLHF. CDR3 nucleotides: TGTGCCAGCAGCTCCCCCGCGGGGCTCCACTTT.

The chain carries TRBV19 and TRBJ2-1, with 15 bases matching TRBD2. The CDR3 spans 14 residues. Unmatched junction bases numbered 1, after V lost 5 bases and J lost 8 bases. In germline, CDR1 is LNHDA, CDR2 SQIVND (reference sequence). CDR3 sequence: CASSGLAGGDEQFF. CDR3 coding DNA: TGTGCCAGTAGTGGACTAGCGGGAGGGGATGAGCAGTTCTTC. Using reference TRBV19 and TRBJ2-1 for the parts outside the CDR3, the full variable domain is DGGITQSPKYLFRKEGQNVTLSCEQNLNHDAMYWYRQDPGQGLRLIYYSQIVNDFQKGDIAEGYSVSREKKESFPLTVTSAQKNPTAFYLCASSGLAGGDEQFFGPGTRLTVL.

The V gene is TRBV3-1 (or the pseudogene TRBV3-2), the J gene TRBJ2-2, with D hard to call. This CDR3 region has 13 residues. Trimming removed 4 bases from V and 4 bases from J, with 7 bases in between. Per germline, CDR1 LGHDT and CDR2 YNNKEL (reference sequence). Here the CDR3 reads CASSPDGTGELFF. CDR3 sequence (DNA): TGTGCCAGCAGCCCAGACGGCACCGGGGAGCTGTTTTTT.

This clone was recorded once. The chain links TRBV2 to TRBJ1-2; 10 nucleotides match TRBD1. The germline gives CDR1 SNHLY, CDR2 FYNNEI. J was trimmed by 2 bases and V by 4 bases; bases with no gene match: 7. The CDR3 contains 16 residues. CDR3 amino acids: CASSGTGGWRNYGYTF. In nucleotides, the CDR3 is TGTGCCAGCAGTGGGACAGGGGGGTGGAGGAACTATGGCTACACCTTC.

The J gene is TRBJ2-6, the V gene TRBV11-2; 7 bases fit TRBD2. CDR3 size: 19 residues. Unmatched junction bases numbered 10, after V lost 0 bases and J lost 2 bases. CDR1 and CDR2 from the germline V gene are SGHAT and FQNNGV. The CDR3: CASSLDGLRGEPGANVLTF. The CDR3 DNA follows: TGTGCCAGCAGCTTAGATGGGCTTCGGGGGGAGCCTGGGGCCAACGTCCTGACTTTC.

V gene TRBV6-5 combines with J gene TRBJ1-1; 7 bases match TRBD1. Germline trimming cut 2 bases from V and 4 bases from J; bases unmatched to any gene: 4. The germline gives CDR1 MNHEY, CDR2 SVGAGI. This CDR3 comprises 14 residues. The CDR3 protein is CASSYAKGATEAFF. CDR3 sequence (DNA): TGTGCCAGCAGTTACGCCAAGGGGGCCACTGAAGCTTTCTTT.

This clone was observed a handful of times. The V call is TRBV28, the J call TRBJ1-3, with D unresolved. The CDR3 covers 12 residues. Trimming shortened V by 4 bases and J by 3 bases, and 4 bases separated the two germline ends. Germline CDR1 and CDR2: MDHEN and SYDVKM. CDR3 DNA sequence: TGTGCCAGCAGTTCGGTTGGAAACACCATATATTTT. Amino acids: CASSSVGNTIYF.

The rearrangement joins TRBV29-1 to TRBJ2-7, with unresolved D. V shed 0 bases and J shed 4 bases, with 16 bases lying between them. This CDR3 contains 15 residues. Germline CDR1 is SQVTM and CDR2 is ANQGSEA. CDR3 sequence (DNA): TGCAGCGTTGAAGATTCCGCAGACACAAGGTACGAGCAGTACTTC. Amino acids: CSVEDSADTRYEQYF.